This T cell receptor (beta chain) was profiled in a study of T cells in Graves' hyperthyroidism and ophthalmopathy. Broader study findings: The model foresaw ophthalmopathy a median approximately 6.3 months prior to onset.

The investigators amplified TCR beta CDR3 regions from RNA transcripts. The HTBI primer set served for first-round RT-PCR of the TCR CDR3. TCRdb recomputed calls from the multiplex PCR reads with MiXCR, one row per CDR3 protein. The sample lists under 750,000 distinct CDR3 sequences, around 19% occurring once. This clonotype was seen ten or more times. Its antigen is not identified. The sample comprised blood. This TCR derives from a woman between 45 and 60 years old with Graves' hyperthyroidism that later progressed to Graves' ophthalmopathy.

CDR3 in amino acids: CASSELGPGTEAFF. In DNA form, the CDR3 reads TGTGCCAGCAGTGAGCTGGGGCCGGGGACTGAAGCTTTCTTT. This chain joins TRBV2 and TRBJ1-1; possible D gene TRBD1, 5 bases. The CDR3 sequence is 14 residues long. With 3 bases removed from V and 5 bases from J, the gap between germline ends came to 13 bases. From germline, CDR1 is SNHLY and CDR2 FYNNEI.